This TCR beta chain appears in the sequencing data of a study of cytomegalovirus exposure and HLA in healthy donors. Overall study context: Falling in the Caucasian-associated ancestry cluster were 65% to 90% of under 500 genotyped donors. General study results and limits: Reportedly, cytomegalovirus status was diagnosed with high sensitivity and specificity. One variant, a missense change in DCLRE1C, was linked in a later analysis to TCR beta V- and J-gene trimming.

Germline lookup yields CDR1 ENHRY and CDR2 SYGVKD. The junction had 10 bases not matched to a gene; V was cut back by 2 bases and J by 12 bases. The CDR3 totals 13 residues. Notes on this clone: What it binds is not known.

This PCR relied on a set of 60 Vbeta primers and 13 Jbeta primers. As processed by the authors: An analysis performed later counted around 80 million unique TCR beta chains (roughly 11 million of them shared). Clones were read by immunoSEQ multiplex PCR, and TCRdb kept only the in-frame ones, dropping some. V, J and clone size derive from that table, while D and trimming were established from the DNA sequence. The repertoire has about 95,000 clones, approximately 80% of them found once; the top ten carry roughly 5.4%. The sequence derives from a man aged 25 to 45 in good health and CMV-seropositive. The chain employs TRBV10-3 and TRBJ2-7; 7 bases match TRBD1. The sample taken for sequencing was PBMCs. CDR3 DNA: TGTGCCATCAGTGAGGGACCGGGACAGCTGCCGTACTTC. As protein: CAISEGPGQLPYF.